The clone carrying this T cell receptor (beta chain) was recorded many times. The entry originates in a study of regulatory T cells in long-lasting Graves disease. The CDR3 is 16 residues long. CDR1 DFQATT and CDR2 SNEGSKA come from the germline V gene (reference sequence). Trimming took off 2 bases at V and 2 bases at J, with 16 bases between the two ends. Time point described: newly diagnosed GD, antithyroid drugs for less than 3 months. Making the TCR library involved RNA that had been extracted from PBMCs. For TCR beta, libraries came from iRepertoire HTBI primers and Arm-PCR of CDR3 regions. A single record per CDR3 protein comes from TCRdb applying MiXCR to the multiplex PCR reads. In the table there are roughly 500,000 distinct CDR3 sequences, 13% of which are singletons. The same data also went into a second study, on T cells in Graves' hyperthyroidism and ophthalmopathy.

The J gene is TRBJ1-5, the V gene TRBV20-1; tentatively, D is TRBD1 (5 bases). The sample here was peripheral blood mononuclear cells (PBMCs), taken at new diagnosis, from a patient treated with antithyroid drugs. The receptor's source is a young man with Graves disease. CDR3 sequence (DNA): TGCAGTGCTAGACCCCGACAGTCGAGGGGCAATCAGCCCCAGCATTTT. It is translated as CSARPRQSRGNQPQHF.